This TCR beta chain was documented in a study of lymphopenia after photon versus proton radiotherapy. Trimming left V 4 bases short and J 1 base short, with 14 bases between. Germline V gene data show CDR1 as SGHDT and CDR2 as YYEEEE. The CDR3 loop spans 15 amino acids. Concerning this clone: The antigen is not known.

TCRdb's table, derived via immunoSEQ multiplex PCR, lists solely in-frame clones and lacks some. In the table there are approximately 7,500 clones, 70% to 90% of which are singletons. Regarding the study as a whole: Authors raise, but do not show, better survival with proton therapy. Larger post-nadir TCR diversity loss correlated inversely with survival in deceased patients. Relative stability marked proton patients; photon patients lost diversity and naive cells.

Sequenced material: peripheral blood, taken from a patient treated with photon-based radiotherapy. This receptor was obtained from a woman in her 70s with pancreatic cancer. The rearrangement links TRBV5-6 to TRBJ1-1; a possible D gene is TRBD1 (5 bases). CDR3 loop: CASSITGTPNTEAFF. Here the CDR3 DNA reads TGTGCCAGCAGCATAACCGGGACCCCGAACACTGAAGCTTTCTTT.